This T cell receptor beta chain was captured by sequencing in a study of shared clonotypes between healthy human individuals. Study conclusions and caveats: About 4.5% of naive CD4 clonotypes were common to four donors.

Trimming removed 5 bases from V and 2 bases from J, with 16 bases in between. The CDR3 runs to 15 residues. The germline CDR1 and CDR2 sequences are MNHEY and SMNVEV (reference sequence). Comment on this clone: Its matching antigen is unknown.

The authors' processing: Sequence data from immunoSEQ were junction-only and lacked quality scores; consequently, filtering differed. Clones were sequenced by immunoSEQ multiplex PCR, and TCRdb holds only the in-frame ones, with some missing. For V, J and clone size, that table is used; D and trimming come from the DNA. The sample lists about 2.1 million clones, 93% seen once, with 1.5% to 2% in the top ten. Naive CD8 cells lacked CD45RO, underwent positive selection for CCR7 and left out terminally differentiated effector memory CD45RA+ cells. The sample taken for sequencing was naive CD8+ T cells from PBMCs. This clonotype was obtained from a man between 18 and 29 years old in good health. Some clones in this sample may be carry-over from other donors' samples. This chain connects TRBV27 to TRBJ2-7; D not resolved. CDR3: CASSPRVGSPYEQYF. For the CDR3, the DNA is TGTGCCAGCAGTCCCCGGGTCGGCAGCCCCTACGAGCAGTACTTC.